One and the same sample provided the 15 T cell receptor beta chains below, sequenced in a study of cytomegalovirus exposure and HLA in healthy donors. Produced via immunoSEQ multiplex PCR; TCRdb's table is partial and in-frame only. Of tens of thousands of clones in the sample, 85% to 95% were seen once. The sequencing sample was made of PBMCs. These receptors were collected from a man aged 18-30 years in good health and CMV-seronegative.

The chain has TRBV30 and TRBJ1-1; D is perhaps TRBD1 (5 bases). V was trimmed by 6 bases and J by 1 base, leaving 12 bases between them. This CDR3 comprises 13 residues. Germline CDR1 and CDR2: GTSNPN and SVGIG (reference sequence). The CDR3: CACDVTGNTEAFF. DNA for the CDR3: TGTGCCTGTGATGTCACAGGGAACACTGAAGCTTTCTTT.

V usage is TRBV28 and J usage is TRBJ1-4; perhaps TRBD1 as D (6 bases). The CDR3 sequence is 14 residues long. Per germline, CDR1 MDHEN and CDR2 SYDVKM. Deletions cut 3 bases from V and 7 bases from J, with 12 bases between. This CDR3 reads CASSFGGGSEKLFF. As DNA, the CDR3 is TGTGCCAGCAGTTTCGGGGGCGGGAGTGAAAAACTGTTTTTT.

The chain couples TRBV28 to TRBJ1-4; perhaps TRBD1 as D (6 bases). V was pared by 2 bases and J by 2 bases, with 12 bases between. Germline V gives CDR1 MDHEN, CDR2 SYDVKM. The CDR3 loop spans 16 amino acids. In DNA form, the CDR3 reads TGTGCCAGCAGTTTAGACGCAGGGGCCACTAATGAAAAACTGTTTTTT. It is translated as CASSLDAGATNEKLFF.

V gene TRBV28 combines with J gene TRBJ2-6, with D possibly TRBD2 on 5 matching bases. With 2 bases removed from V and 2 bases from J, the gap between germline ends came to 10 bases. The CDR3 loop spans 16 amino acids. Germline V gives CDR1 MDHEN, CDR2 SYDVKM. CDR3 coding DNA: TGTGCCAGCAGTTTACGGGGTGGTACTGGGGCCAACGTCCTGACTTTC. The encoded protein is CASSLRGGTGANVLTF.

V gene TRBV6-1 combines with J gene TRBJ2-1; 7 bases fit TRBD1. The CDR3 has 15 amino acids. V lost 8 bases to trimming and J lost 0 bases; unmatched junction nucleotides: 7. In germline, CDR1 is MNHNS, CDR2 SASEGT. CDR3 DNA sequence: TGTGCCAGCGAACCGGGACAGAGCTCCTACAATGAGCAGTTCTTC. Amino acids: CASEPGQSSYNEQFF.

This chain uses TRBV7-3 with TRBJ1-6, with a weak D call TRBD1 (6 bases). V was trimmed by 5 bases and J by 5 bases, leaving 22 bases between them. Germline lookup yields CDR1 SGHTA and CDR2 FQGTGA. This CDR3 has 18 residues. Here the CDR3 DNA reads TGTGCCAGCAGCCTCAGGGAAGAGGGGGGGTCGGATAATTCACCCCTCCACTTT. Its translation: CASSLREEGGSDNSPLHF. The entire variable domain, with the rest obtained from reference TRBV7-3 and TRBJ1-6, is as follows: GAGVSQTPSNKVTEKGKYVELRCDPISGHTALYWYRQSLGQGPEFLIYFQGTGAADDSGLPNDRFFAVRPEGSVSTLKIQRTERGDSAVYLCASSLREEGGSDNSPLHFGNGTRLTVT.

The CDR3 sequence is CASSVVLAHPWYEQYF. The CDR3 DNA is TGTGCCAGCAGCGTAGTGCTAGCTCACCCTTGGTACGAGCAGTACTTC. The chain is built from TRBV9 and TRBJ2-7; D may be TRBD2 (5 bases). Trimming stripped 0 bases from V and 4 bases from J, with 17 bases between. Germline V gene sequence: CDR1 SGDLS, CDR2 YYNGEE. The CDR3 is 16 residues long.

In its sample, this clone was seen once. The chain recombines TRBV5-1 with TRBJ2-6; D not resolved. Trimming cost V 2 bases and J 0 bases, with 9 bases left between them. Germline V gives CDR1 SGHRS, CDR2 YFSETQ. The CDR3 is 16 residues long. In nucleotides, the CDR3 is TGCGCCAGCAGCTTATTACTTAGCTCTGGGGCCAACGTCCTGACTTTC. It codes for CASSLLLSSGANVLTF.

The chain uses TRBV9 and TRBJ2-2, with 10 bases fitting TRBD1. CDR3 length equals 17 residues. J gave up 1 base and V 5 bases, and 8 bases lay outside the gene matches. Germline CDR1 is SGDLS and CDR2 is YYNGEE. The CDR3 sequence: CASSGDRGTLNTGELFF. The CDR3, as DNA: TGTGCCAGCAGTGGGGACAGGGGTACGCTGAACACCGGGGAGCTGTTTTTT.

J is TRBJ1-1 and V is TRBV7-2; 11 positions match TRBD1. V lost 5 bases to trimming and J lost 7 bases; unmatched junction nucleotides: 9. The CDR3 is 15 residues long. From germline, CDR1 is SGHTA and CDR2 FQGNSA. CDR3 nucleotide sequence: TGTGCCAGCAGCCGATCCGGACAGGGGGCGGGTGAAGCTTTCTTT. It yields the protein CASSRSGQGAGEAFF.

The chain couples TRBV5-4 to TRBJ1-2; 9 nucleotides line up with TRBD1. Germline assignment: CDR1 SGHNT and CDR2 YYREEE (reference sequence). This CDR3 region has 13 residues. Unmatched junction bases numbered 1, after V lost 5 bases and J lost 2 bases. Here the CDR3 reads CASRGTGNYGYTF. CDR3 DNA sequence: TGTGCCAGCAGGGGGACAGGGAACTATGGCTACACCTTC.

The genes are TRBV27 and TRBJ2-1; D may be TRBD1 (5 bases). This CDR3 has 15 amino acids. Germline V lookup: CDR1 MNHEY, CDR2 SMNVEV (reference sequence). Trimming pared 2 bases from V and 0 bases from J, leaving 8 bases between. CDR3 loop: CASSLRGSSYNEQFF. CDR3 nucleotide sequence: TGTGCCAGCAGTTTAAGGGGAAGCTCCTACAATGAGCAGTTCTTC.

The chain uses TRBV6-1 and TRBJ2-3; 10 bases line up with TRBD1. The junction had 4 bases not matched to a gene; V was cut back by 4 bases and J by 3 bases. CDR3 size: 15 residues. CDR1 is MNHNS, CDR2 SASEGT, per germline. DNA for the CDR3: TGTGCCAGCAGTGCGACAGGGGGCAGGACAGATACGCAGTATTTT. It yields the protein CASSATGGRTDTQYF.

This chain connects TRBV18 to TRBJ2-3; the D gene is possibly TRBD2 (5 bases). V lost 2 bases to trimming and J lost 6 bases, with 30 bases between them. Germline CDR1 reads KGHSH; CDR2 reads LQKENI. This CDR3 comprises 20 residues. The chain's CDR3 is CASSPERPPTIGLVLDTQYF. The DNA of the CDR3 is TGTGCCAGCTCACCAGAACGTCCCCCAACTATAGGACTCGTGTTGGATACGCAGTATTTT. The whole variable domain, filled in from reference TRBV18 and TRBJ2-3, reads NAGVMQNPRHLVRRRGQEARLRCSPMKGHSHVYWYRQLPEEGLKFMVYLQKENIIDESGMPKERFSAEFPKEGPSILRIQQVVRGDSAAYFCASSPERPPTIGLVLDTQYFGPGTRLTVL.

The rearrangement uses TRBV28 and TRBJ2-4; TRBD1 agrees at 7 bases. With V trimmed by 2 bases and J by 13 bases, 8 bases remained unmatched. The CDR3 spans 13 residues. The germline V gene encodes CDR1 MDHEN and CDR2 SYDVKM. CDR3 bases: TGTGCCAGCAGTTTAATGGACAGGACAGAACAGTACTTC. As protein: CASSLMDRTEQYF.